The 24 T cell receptor beta chains presented below share a single source sample, sequenced in a study of Ad26.COV2.S vaccination and SARS-CoV-2 variants. Using immunoSEQ multiplex PCR, the repertoire was profiled, and TCRdb retains in-frame clones only, with some absent. The sample includes some 250,000 clones, approximately 87% of them seen just once. Treatment in this sample: 15 to 20 received Ad26.COV2.S at low or high dose, single or two shots; several received placebo; per-sample allocation not given. Samples analyzed were those drawn on day 63 after the first vaccine or placebo injection. Specimen: peripheral blood, collected in a trial of Ad26.COV2.S vaccine versus placebo. These TCRs come from a person aged 18 to 65 who received the Ad26.COV2.S COVID-19 vaccine or a placebo.

The chain has TRBV5-1 and TRBJ2-7; perhaps TRBD2 as D (6 bases). The V and J ends lost 2 bases and 6 bases respectively, with 18 bases between them. The CDR3 spans 15 residues. Looked up from germline, CDR1 is SGHRS and CDR2 is YFSETQ. The CDR3 is CASSFQRERRGEQYF. The DNA for the CDR3 is TGCGCCAGCAGCTTCCAGAGGGAGCGGAGGGGCGAGCAGTACTTC. Complete variable domain (other parts from reference TRBV5-1 and TRBJ2-7): KAGVTQTPRYLIKTRGQQVTLSCSPISGHRSVSWYQQTPGQGLQFLFEYFSETQRNKGNFPGRFSGRQFSNSRSEMNVSTLELGDSALYLCASSFQRERRGEQYFGPGTRLTVT.

The chain carries TRBV5-5 and TRBJ2-7; a possible D gene is TRBD1 (5 bases). V lost 4 bases, J lost 3 bases, and 11 bases lay in between. Per the germline V gene, CDR1 is SGHKS and CDR2 is YYEKEE (reference sequence). This CDR3 is built from 13 residues. The CDR3 spells CASSKTDLYEQYF. CDR3 DNA sequence: TGTGCCAGCAGCAAGACAGATCTCTACGAGCAGTACTTC.

This clone was counted a single time. The rearrangement uses TRBV5-1 and TRBJ2-5; D remains unclear. This CDR3 has 11 amino acids. In germline, CDR1 is SGHRS, CDR2 YFSETQ. Trimming removed 6 bases at V and 5 bases at J, with 8 bases between. The CDR3 loop is CASNRFETQYF. CDR3 nucleotide sequence: TGCGCCAGCAACCGTTTTGAGACCCAGTACTTC.

This clone was counted only a few times. This rearrangement joins TRBV4-3 to TRBJ2-2, with D perhaps TRBD1 or TRBD2 (5 bases each). CDR1 is LGHNA and CDR2 is YSLEER in the germline V gene. V lost 0 bases and J lost 3, with 14 bases in between. CDR3 length: 17 amino acids. The CDR3 DNA reads TGCGCCAGCAGCCAAGATGCAGGACGGGGACACACCGGGGAGCTGTTTTTT. This encodes CASSQDAGRGHTGELFF.

V gene TRBV2 combines with J gene TRBJ2-7, with a weak D call TRBD2 (6 bases). CDR1 and CDR2 (germline): SNHLY, FYNNEI. V was pared by 5 bases and J by 0 bases, with 17 bases between. CDR3 length: 16 residues. In nucleotides, the CDR3 is TGTGCCAGCAGTATAGGAGGGAACCTGGGCTCCTACGAGCAGTACTTC. Translation: CASSIGGNLGSYEQYF.

The chain is built from TRBV18 and TRBJ2-2, with a weak D call TRBD1 (6 bases). Germline CDR1 KGHSH, CDR2 LQKENI. This CDR3 spans 15 amino acids. Between the trimmed V and J ends, which lost 5 bases and 1 base, there was a span of 11 bases. Here the CDR3 DNA reads TGTGCCAGCTCATCCGGGACAAGGAACACCGGGGAGCTGTTTTTT. Protein sequence: CASSSGTRNTGELFF.

The V call is TRBV28, the J call TRBJ2-5; 11 nucleotides align to TRBD1. The CDR3 loop spans 16 amino acids. Germline V gives CDR1 MDHEN, CDR2 SYDVKM. Unmatched junction bases numbered 11, after V lost 6 bases and J lost 5 bases. CDR3 sequence: CASSQLGQGAAETQYF. The DNA for the CDR3 is TGTGCCAGCAGCCAACTAGGACAGGGGGCTGCGGAGACCCAGTACTTC. Full variable domain (rest looked up from reference TRBV28 and TRBJ2-5): DVKVTQSSRYLVKRTGEKVFLECVQDMDHENMFWYRQDPGLGLRLIYFSYDVKMKEKGDIPEGYSVSREKKERFSLILESASTNQTSMYLCASSQLGQGAAETQYFGPGTRLLVL.

The V and J genes are TRBV3-1 (or the pseudogene TRBV3-2) and TRBJ1-3; the D is unclear. Germline lookup yields CDR1 LGHDT and CDR2 YNNKEL (reference sequence). The CDR3 spans 15 residues. The V end was cut by 4 bases, the J end by 1 base, with 11 bases between. The CDR3 coding sequence is TGTGCCAGCAGCCGCTCTGAGGCATCTGGAAACACCATATATTTT. Its protein product is CASSRSEASGNTIYF.

V gene TRBV27 combines with J gene TRBJ2-4; D ambiguous. Germline V gene sequence: CDR1 MNHEY, CDR2 SMNVEV (reference sequence). V dropped 10 bases and J dropped 2 bases, with 3 bases sitting between them. This CDR3 comprises 10 residues. The CDR3 loop is CATTKNIQYF. The DNA for the CDR3 is TGTGCCACCACCAAAAACATTCAGTACTTC.

V usage is TRBV4-2 and J usage is TRBJ1-1; the D is unclear. The CDR3 length is 15 residues. Per the germline V gene, CDR1 is LGHNA and CDR2 is YNFKEQ. Between the trimmed V and J ends, which lost 2 bases and 0 bases, there was a span of 10 bases. The CDR3: CASSQNLFLNTEAFF. The CDR3 bases are TGTGCCAGCAGCCAAAACCTCTTTTTGAACACTGAAGCTTTCTTT.

The chain employs TRBV7-3 and TRBJ2-1, with 9 bases lining up with TRBD1. V lost 5 bases to trimming and J lost 3 bases; unmatched junction nucleotides: 2. Germline CDR1 reads SGHTA; CDR2 reads FQGTGA. This CDR3 region has 14 residues. CDR3 loop: CASSPGQGYNEQFF. The DNA for the CDR3 is TGTGCCAGCAGCCCGGGACAGGGCTACAATGAGCAGTTCTTC.

The chain uses TRBV6-1 and TRBJ1-5; 10 nucleotides align to TRBD1. Germline CDR1 MNHNS, CDR2 SASEGT. This CDR3 contains 14 residues. V lost 7 bases and J lost 6; bases outside the gene matches: 6. The CDR3 bases are TGTGCCAGCACCACAGACAGGGGGCTTCAGCCCCAGCATTTT. It codes for CASTTDRGLQPQHF.

V and J are TRBV9 and TRBJ1-1; a possible D gene is TRBD1 (5 bases). Germline V CDR1 and CDR2: SGDLS, YYNGEE. Trimming pared 4 bases from V and 6 bases from J, leaving 13 bases between. The CDR3 covers 13 residues. As DNA, the CDR3 is TGTGCCAGCAGCCCCTTCCAGGGTTCTGAAGCTTTCTTT. Protein: CASSPFQGSEAFF.

The chain recombines TRBV6-5 with TRBJ2-5; the D is unclear. The CDR3 is 12 residues long. Germline CDR1 reads MNHEY; CDR2 reads SVGAGI. V was pared by 6 bases and J by 5 bases, with 10 bases between. CDR3 sequence: CASSPVAETQYF. Written as DNA, the CDR3 is TGTGCCAGCAGCCCCGTTGCGGAGACCCAGTACTTC.

This clone came up a few times. The CDR3, as DNA: TGTGCCAGCAGTTTAATTCTTCGGGGTCGGGGGTATTTT. Its protein is CASSLILRGRGYF. This chain links TRBV28 with TRBJ2-3; perhaps TRBD2 as D (5 bases). The germline V gene has CDR1 MDHEN and CDR2 SYDVKM. Trimming removed 2 bases from V and 14 bases from J, with 17 bases in between. This CDR3 spans 13 amino acids.

V gene TRBV14 combines with J gene TRBJ2-1; D is undetermined. The CDR3 spans 11 residues. V was trimmed by 1 base and J by 10 bases, leaving 5 bases between them. The germline V gene has CDR1 SGHDN and CDR2 FVKESK. The DNA for the CDR3 is TGTGCCAGCAGCCAAGTGCGGGAGCAGTTCTTC. This codes for CASSQVREQFF.

The chain employs TRBV10-3 and TRBJ2-3; no clear D gene. Germline CDR1 and CDR2: ENHRY and SYGVKD. The germline V and J ends were trimmed by 4 bases and 1 base, with 6 bases remaining between them. The CDR3 covers 13 residues. The CDR3 DNA is TGTGCCATCAGTGGCCAGGGCACAGATACGCAGTATTTT. Translating it yields CAISGQGTDTQYF.

The V gene is TRBV7-2, the J gene TRBJ2-3; 9 bases are shared with TRBD1. The germline V gene encodes CDR1 SGHTA and CDR2 FQGNSA. V lost 5 bases and J lost 2; bases outside the gene matches: 8. The CDR3 contains 16 residues. As DNA, the CDR3 is TGTGCCAGCAGCCTAGAGGGACAGGGACCCACAGATACGCAGTATTTT. It translates to CASSLEGQGPTDTQYF.

This chain uses TRBV7-8 with TRBJ2-7; 10 bases agree with TRBD2. CDR1 and CDR2 from the germline V gene are SGHVS and FQNEAQ. CDR3 length: 16 residues. V gave up 4 bases and J gave up 3 bases; unmatched junction bases: 9. In nucleotides, the CDR3 is TGTGCCAGCAGCTCCCTAACGGGACTAGCGAACTACGAGCAGTACTTC. Its protein product is CASSSLTGLANYEQYF. The complete variable domain, with remaining parts taken from reference TRBV7-8 and TRBJ2-7, reads GAGVSQSPRYKVAKRGQDVALRCDPISGHVSLFWYQQALGQGPEFLTYFQNEAQLDKSGLPSDRFFAERPEGSVSTLKIQRTQQEDSAVYLCASSSLTGLANYEQYFGPGTRLTVT.

V and J are TRBV5-4 and TRBJ2-2; TRBD1 aligns across 9 bases. There are 15 residues in the CDR3. Unmatched junction bases numbered 8, after V lost 5 bases and J lost 6 bases. The germline V gene has CDR1 SGHNT and CDR2 YYREEE (reference sequence). The chain's CDR3 is CASSATTGGAGELFF. CDR3 nucleotides: TGTGCCAGCAGTGCAACGACAGGGGGGGCCGGGGAGCTGTTTTTT.

The V gene is TRBV27, the J gene TRBJ1-2; 9 bases are a match to TRBD1. CDR1 MNHEY and CDR2 SMNVEV come from the germline V gene (reference sequence). V was clipped by 4 bases and J by 1 base; unmatched bases: 10. The CDR3 consists of 17 residues. The CDR3 region has the DNA TGTGCCAGCAGTTCCTCGGCCCCGGGACAGGGTAACTATGGCTACACCTTC. Amino acids: CASSSSAPGQGNYGYTF.

In nucleotides, the CDR3 is TGTGCCAGCACCCCACGGCTGGTGACCTATGGCTACACCTTC. Amino acids: CASTPRLVTYGYTF. V gene TRBV7-2 combines with J gene TRBJ1-2; D not certain. V lost 7 bases, J lost 4 bases, and 16 bases lay in between. Germline CDR1 SGHTA, CDR2 FQGNSA. The CDR3 is 14 residues long.

The gene calls are TRBV18 and TRBJ1-5; 9 bases are a match to TRBD1. Germline assignment: CDR1 KGHSH and CDR2 LQKENI. This CDR3 has 14 amino acids. With 6 bases clipped from V and 5 bases from J, the junction kept 5 bases outside the gene matches. The CDR3 bases are TGTGCCAGCTCGGCTAGGGACAGGGATCAGCCCCAGCATTTT. It specifies CASSARDRDQPQHF.

CDR3 nucleotides: TGTGCCAGCAGTGAAGCACGAGGGACAAGCTCCTACGAGCAGTACTTC. Protein product: CASSEARGTSSYEQYF. The chain combines TRBV6-1 with TRBJ2-7, with D possibly being TRBD1 (6 bases). Germline loops: CDR1 MNHNS, CDR2 SASEGT. The germline V and J ends were trimmed by 0 bases and 0 bases, with 12 bases remaining between them. This CDR3 has 16 residues.